This entry lists 5 T cell receptor beta chains sequenced from one sample in a study of shared clonotypes between healthy human individuals. The data were produced by immunoSEQ multiplex PCR, yet TCRdb's version contains in-frame clones alone and is incomplete. Of roughly 490,000 clones in the sample, around 79% are singletons; the top ten hold approximately 12%. Sequenced: PBMCs. These receptors were collected from a woman in her thirties or forties in good health. Some clones in this sample may be carry-over from other donors' samples.

This clone was detected many times. The CDR3 region has the DNA TGTGCCTGGAGTGTACAACTAGCGGGAGCTGAGCAGTTCTTC. Its protein is CAWSVQLAGAEQFF. The V and J genes are TRBV30 and TRBJ2-1; 11 nucleotides align to TRBD2. This CDR3 is 14 amino acids long. V lost 0 bases and J lost 9; bases outside the gene matches: 4. Germline values: CDR1 GTSNPN, CDR2 SVGIG (reference sequence). The full variable domain, with the rest looked up from reference TRBV30 and TRBJ2-1, is SQTIHQWPATLVQPVGSPLSLECTVEGTSNPNLYWYRQAAGRGLQLLFYSVGIGQISSEVPQNLSASRPQDRQFILSSKKLLLSDSGFYLCAWSVQLAGAEQFFGPGTRLTVL.

The chain combines TRBV28 with TRBJ1-5; D uncertain. Germline CDR1 MDHEN, CDR2 SYDVKM. V was shortened by 3 bases and J by 5 bases, with 11 bases between the two germline ends. This CDR3 has 14 amino acids. This CDR3 reads CASSLGSVDQPQHF. CDR3 coding DNA: TGTGCCAGCAGTTTGGGGAGTGTCGATCAGCCCCAGCATTTT.

The chain employs TRBV14 and TRBJ2-7; D unresolved. This CDR3 is built from 14 residues. Trimming removed 4 bases from V and 4 bases from J, with 14 bases in between. Per germline, CDR1 SGHDN and CDR2 FVKESK. The CDR3 here is CASSRGWSKYEQYF. The CDR3 nucleotides read TGTGCCAGCAGCCGTGGGTGGTCGAAGTACGAGCAGTACTTC.

V and J are TRBV6-1 and TRBJ2-7, with D possibly being TRBD1 (7 bases). This CDR3 is built from 16 residues. The germline gives CDR1 MNHNS, CDR2 SASEGT. Trimming left V 4 bases short and J 1 base short, with 17 bases between. The CDR3 reads CASSARRDRESYEQYF. In DNA form, the CDR3 reads TGTGCCAGCAGTGCCCGGAGGGACAGAGAATCCTACGAGCAGTACTTC.

A note on this clone: An end of the junction does not agree with germline; a read error may underlie this. The chain joins TRBV6-1 to TRBJ2-7; 7 nucleotides agree with TRBD1. The CDR3 is 13 amino acids. Per the germline V gene, CDR1 is MNHNS and CDR2 is SASEGT. The chain's CDR3 is CANSLDRLREQYF. The CDR3, as DNA: TGTGCCAACAGTCTGGACAGGTTGCGCGAGCAGTACTTC.